The next 29 T cell receptor beta chains were all read from a single sample in a study of shared clonotypes between healthy human individuals. CD45RO-negative, CCR7-selected cells formed the naive CD8 fraction, which excluded terminally differentiated effector memory CD45RA+ cells. TCRdb's table, derived via immunoSEQ multiplex PCR, lists solely in-frame clones and lacks some. Among about 2.1 million clones listed, approximately 92% were seen once. Sequencing was carried out using naive CD8+ T cells from PBMCs. These receptors all stem from a man younger than 30 in good health. Some clones in this sample may be carry-over from other donors' samples.

The chain recombines TRBV28 with TRBJ1-5, with unresolved D. CDR3 size: 13 residues. CDR1 and CDR2 from the germline V gene are MDHEN and SYDVKM. The V end was cut by 5 bases, the J end by 5 bases, with 10 bases between. Written as DNA, the CDR3 is TGTGCCAGCAGTAGGCGGACCGATCAGCCCCAGCATTTT. It translates to CASSRRTDQPQHF.

Comments on this clone: Other nucleotide sequences in the sample specify the same CDR3. This chain joins TRBV7-9 and TRBJ1-3; D possibly corresponds to TRBD1 (5 bases). This CDR3 has 14 residues. Trimming removed 5 bases at V and 0 bases at J, with 8 bases between. In germline, CDR1 is SEHNR, CDR2 FQNEAQ (reference sequence). CDR3 nucleotides: TGTGCCAGCAGCCCCCAGGGCTCTGGAAACACCATATATTTT. Translating gives CASSPQGSGNTIYF. The full variable domain, its missing parts supplied by reference TRBV7-9 and TRBJ1-3, is DTGVSQNPRHKITKRGQNVTFRCDPISEHNRLYWYRQTLGQGPEFLTYFQNEAQLEKSRLLSDRFSAERPKGSFSTLEIQRTEQGDSAMYLCASSPQGSGNTIYFGEGSWLTVV.

This clone was seen only a few times. This chain links TRBV7-9 with TRBJ1-2; D is unclear. The V gene's germline CDR1 is SEHNR and CDR2 FQNEAQ (reference sequence). Trimming took off 3 bases at V and 5 bases at J, with 10 bases between the two ends. The CDR3 is 13 amino acids. The CDR3 protein is CASSFRPQYGYTF. The CDR3 nucleotides read TGTGCCAGCAGCTTCCGACCCCAGTATGGCTACACCTTC.

The rearrangement links TRBV9 to TRBJ2-1; a weak D match, TRBD2 (7 bases). This CDR3 has 15 residues. Per the germline V gene, CDR1 is SGDLS and CDR2 is YYNGEE. The V end was cut by 4 bases, the J end by 7 bases, with 18 bases between. The CDR3 region has the DNA TGTGCCAGCAGCCTTTGGGGGGGCGCAAGTAATGAGCAGTTCTTC. Protein product: CASSLWGGASNEQFF.

The chain carries TRBV7-7 and TRBJ2-1; D unclear. Trimming took 2 bases from V and 2 from J, leaving 10 bases between them. The CDR3 loop spans 15 amino acids. Germline assignment: CDR1 SSHAT and CDR2 FNYEAQ (reference sequence). CDR3 sequence (DNA): TGTGCCAGCAGCTTATCGGCGGACCCCTACAATGAGCAGTTCTTC. Its protein is CASSLSADPYNEQFF.

The J gene is TRBJ2-3, the V gene TRBV7-8; maybe TRBD2 (6 bases). V gave up 5 bases and J gave up 4 bases, with 16 bases separating them. Germline lookup yields CDR1 SGHVS and CDR2 FQNEAQ. The CDR3 totals 15 residues. As DNA, the CDR3 is TGTGCCAGCAGCCCTTCGGTGGCTAGCGCAGATACGCAGTATTTT. It is translated as CASSPSVASADTQYF.

The chain employs TRBV4-3 and TRBJ2-2; 8 nucleotides line up with TRBD2. CDR1 LGHNA and CDR2 YSLEER come from the germline V gene. This CDR3 is built from 18 residues. The J segment lost 2 bases and the V segment lost 0 bases, leaving 8 bases of the junction unmatched. CDR3 residues: CASSQDQVLAVNTGELFF. The CDR3 DNA sequence: TGCGCCAGCAGCCAAGATCAGGTACTAGCGGTCAACACCGGGGAGCTGTTTTTT.

This chain uses TRBV9 with TRBJ2-4, with D hard to call. Per germline, CDR1 SGDLS and CDR2 YYNGEE. The CDR3 is 12 residues long. Trimming took off 0 bases at V and 6 bases at J, with 4 bases between the two ends. For the CDR3, the DNA is TGTGCCAGCAGCGTAGACTCAAACATTCAGTACTTC. Translated: CASSVDSNIQYF.

This rearrangement joins TRBV6-1 to TRBJ2-5; maybe TRBD1 (6 bases). The J call may not be correct, given that the DNA end is closer to TRBJ2-7. This CDR3 contains 11 residues. In germline, CDR1 is MNHNS, CDR2 SASEGT. DNA for the CDR3: TGTGCCAGCACAAGGGGGTACGAGCAGTACTTC. Protein product: CASTRGYEQYF.

This sequence joins TRBV30 and TRBJ1-5; a weak D match, TRBD1 (5 bases). Trimming pared 2 bases from V and 2 bases from J, leaving 7 bases between. The CDR3 has 13 residues. Per germline, CDR1 GTSNPN and CDR2 SVGIG (reference sequence). In nucleotides, the CDR3 is TGTGCCTGGAGTCCACAGGGCAATCAGCCCCAGCATTTT. Its translation is CAWSPQGNQPQHF.

The CDR3 nucleotides are TGTGCCATCGACGCCGGTAGCGGGAGGTACAATGAGCAGTTCTTC. As protein: CAIDAGSGRYNEQFF. The V and J genes are TRBV10-3 and TRBJ2-1, with TRBD2 identical over 10 bases. The CDR3 is 15 amino acids. The V gene's germline CDR1 is ENHRY and CDR2 SYGVKD. V shed 8 bases and J 4 bases; nucleotides not matched to a gene: 8.

V usage is TRBV7-2 and J usage is TRBJ1-5; 9 bases match TRBD1. The trim removed 6 bases at V and 5 bases at J, leaving 8 bases unmatched. CDR3 size: 15 residues. Germline-derived CDR1 and CDR2 are SGHTA and FQGNSA. CDR3 DNA sequence: TGTGCCAGCAGATCCGGGACAGGGTCTCATCAGCCCCAGCATTTT. Translated: CASRSGTGSHQPQHF.

The genes are TRBV5-1 and TRBJ2-7, with a possible D match to TRBD2 (6 bases). The CDR3 covers 15 residues. Germline CDR1 SGHRS, CDR2 YFSETQ. V lost 1 base and J lost 5, with 16 bases in between. This CDR3 reads CASSLRSIGGDEQYF. As DNA, the CDR3 is TGCGCCAGCAGCTTGAGGAGCATCGGGGGTGACGAGCAGTACTTC.

The chain recombines TRBV9 with TRBJ2-3; the match to TRBD1 covers 8 bases. Per the germline V gene, CDR1 is SGDLS and CDR2 is YYNGEE. This CDR3 is 15 amino acids long. Trimming removed 8 bases from V and 0 bases from J; junction bases left unmatched: 8. CDR3 in amino acids: CASSTGGTSTDTQYF. Here the CDR3 DNA reads TGTGCCAGTTCCACAGGGGGAACTAGCACAGATACGCAGTATTTT.

The chain combines TRBV29-1 with TRBJ2-3; D is perhaps TRBD1 (6 bases). Trimming shortened V by 6 bases and J by 7 bases, and 20 bases separated the two germline ends. The CDR3 length is 14 residues. Per the germline V gene, CDR1 is SQVTM and CDR2 is ANQGSEA. This CDR3 reads CSVPDPSTGYTQYF. The CDR3 nucleotides read TGCAGCGTCCCCGACCCATCGACAGGTTATACGCAGTATTTT.

DNA for the CDR3: TGTGCCAGCAGCCTAGGGACAGGGGGTGAAGCTTTCTTT. Its protein product is CASSLGTGGEAFF. The J gene is TRBJ1-1, the V gene TRBV5-6; 11 bases are a match to TRBD1. With V trimmed by 4 bases and J by 7 bases, 3 bases remained unmatched. The germline CDR1 and CDR2 sequences are SGHDT and YYEEEE. The CDR3 runs to 13 residues. Together with reference TRBV5-6 and TRBJ1-1, the CDR3 gives the full variable domain: DAGVTQSPTHLIKTRGQQVTLRCSPKSGHDTVSWYQQALGQGPQFIFQYYEEEERQRGNFPDRFSGHQFPNYSSELNVNALLLGDSALYLCASSLGTGGEAFFGQGTRLTVV.

The CDR3, as DNA: TGTGCCAGTTCCGGGGCTAGCGGGATTGTAGATACGCAGTATTTT. It codes for CASSGASGIVDTQYF. V usage is TRBV9 and J usage is TRBJ2-3; 9 bases are shared with TRBD2. This CDR3 contains 15 residues. Unmatched junction bases numbered 12, after V lost 8 bases and J lost 5 bases. Germline CDR1 and CDR2: SGDLS and YYNGEE. The full variable domain, with the rest looked up from reference TRBV9 and TRBJ2-3, is DSGVTQTPKHLITATGQRVTLRCSPRSGDLSVYWYQQSLDQGLQFLIQYYNGEERAKGNILERFSAQQFPDLHSELNLSSLELGDSALYFCASSGASGIVDTQYFGPGTRLTVL.

Notes on this clone: Other DNA sequences in this sample translate to the same CDR3. The gene calls are TRBV27 and TRBJ1-1; D not resolved. This CDR3 has 14 residues. CDR1 and CDR2 (germline): MNHEY, SMNVEV (reference sequence). The V end lost 2 bases, the J end lost 8 bases, and 15 bases lay between the germline ends. The CDR3 loop is CASSLLGGRTEAFF. As DNA, the CDR3 is TGTGCCAGCAGTTTACTGGGCGGTCGGACGGAAGCTTTCTTT.

The rearrangement uses TRBV7-2 and TRBJ2-5; TRBD1 or TRBD2 may be the D gene (5 bases each). The CDR3 totals 17 residues. Between the trimmed V and J ends, which lost 0 bases and 2 bases, there was a span of 16 bases. CDR1 and CDR2 (germline): SGHTA, FQGNSA. The CDR3, as DNA: TGTGCCAGCAGCTTAGCGCTATGGGGGATAGGGCAAGAGACCCAGTACTTC. Translation gives CASSLALWGIGQETQYF.

This sequence joins TRBV7-8 and TRBJ2-7; possibly TRBD1 for D (5 bases). Germline V gene data show CDR1 as SGHVS and CDR2 as FQNEAQ. V lost 2 bases and J 0 bases, leaving 14 bases between the germline ends. This CDR3 has 16 amino acids. CDR3 bases: TGTGCCAGCAGCTTATCTGGGGCCAGGAGCTCCTACGAGCAGTACTTC. Translation gives CASSLSGARSSYEQYF.

The V gene is TRBV7-3, the J gene TRBJ1-1; D unresolved. CDR1 SGHTA and CDR2 FQGTGA come from the germline V gene. V dropped 0 bases and J dropped 1 base, with 12 bases sitting between them. This CDR3 region has 16 residues. The CDR3 loop is CASSLTRKGRNTEAFF. DNA for the CDR3: TGTGCCAGCAGCTTAACCAGGAAGGGAAGGAACACTGAAGCTTTCTTT.

The J gene is TRBJ2-1, the V gene TRBV7-2, with D perhaps matching TRBD2 (6 bases). This CDR3 spans 17 amino acids. CDR1 and CDR2 (germline): SGHTA, FQGNSA. The V and J ends lost 3 bases and 8 bases respectively, with 23 bases between them. CDR3 sequence reads: CASSFGLARTLAYEQFF. The CDR3 DNA sequence: TGTGCCAGCAGCTTTGGGCTAGCGCGGACCCTCGCGTATGAGCAGTTCTTC.

This clone came up once. The V call is TRBV29-1, the J call TRBJ1-2; a possible D gene is TRBD1 (5 bases). The CDR3 has 11 amino acids. The germline V gene encodes CDR1 SQVTM and CDR2 ANQGSEA. Trimming pared 7 bases from V and 4 bases from J, leaving 10 bases between. In DNA, the CDR3 is TGCAGCGATCGGGACGGCTATGGCTACACCTTC. Its protein product is CSDRDGYGYTF.

V and J are TRBV6-5 and TRBJ1-1; D perhaps matches TRBD1 (5 bases). CDR3 length: 14 residues. CDR1 and CDR2 (germline): MNHEY, SVGAGI. V dropped 4 bases and J dropped 2 bases, with 11 bases sitting between them. The CDR3 sequence is CASSLGPRNTEAFF. The CDR3 DNA is TGTGCCAGCAGTTTGGGACCACGCAACACTGAAGCTTTCTTT.

The CDR3 DNA reads as TGTGCCAGCGGGGTGGGACAGATGAACACTGAAGCTTTCTTT. Residues: CASGVGQMNTEAFF. The V gene is TRBV27, the J gene TRBJ1-1; the match to TRBD1 covers 7 bases. In germline, CDR1 is MNHEY, CDR2 SMNVEV (reference sequence). J lost 0 bases, V lost 8 bases, and 6 bases had no gene match. The CDR3 sequence is 14 residues long.

This chain links TRBV7-9 with TRBJ1-4; unclear D gene. CDR1 is SEHNR and CDR2 is FQNEAQ in the germline V gene (reference sequence). Between the trimmed V and J ends, which lost 5 bases and 2 bases, there was a span of 9 bases. This CDR3 region has 14 residues. The CDR3 bases are TGTGCCAGCAGCGCGAAAGGTACTAATGAAAAACTGTTTTTT. Translating it yields CASSAKGTNEKLFF.

A single count supports this clone. The chain carries TRBV27 and TRBJ2-7, with unresolved D. Germline V lookup: CDR1 MNHEY, CDR2 SMNVEV (reference sequence). The CDR3 runs 12 residues. Deletions cut 6 bases from V and 2 bases from J, with 8 bases between. CDR3: CASRAHTYEQYF. In DNA, the CDR3 is TGTGCCAGCAGAGCCCACACCTACGAGCAGTACTTC.

The CDR3 DNA follows: TGTGCCACCCGGCTCCTTGGAGTGGAGACCCAGTACTTC. The encoded protein is CATRLLGVETQYF. This chain uses TRBV15 with TRBJ2-5; no clear D gene. The CDR3 runs 13 residues. Germline V gene sequence: CDR1 LNHNV, CDR2 YYDKDF (reference sequence). Trimming shortened V by 8 bases and J by 5 bases, and 15 bases separated the two germline ends.

The CDR3 protein is CASSEASSGRAWKTQYF. CDR3 nucleotide sequence: TGTGCCAGCAGTGAAGCGTCCAGCGGGAGGGCCTGGAAGACCCAGTACTTC. This chain uses TRBV6-1 with TRBJ2-5; TRBD2 aligns across 10 bases. Germline CDR1 MNHNS, CDR2 SASEGT. Germline trimming cut 0 bases from V and 6 bases from J; bases unmatched to any gene: 10. The CDR3 extends over 17 amino acids.